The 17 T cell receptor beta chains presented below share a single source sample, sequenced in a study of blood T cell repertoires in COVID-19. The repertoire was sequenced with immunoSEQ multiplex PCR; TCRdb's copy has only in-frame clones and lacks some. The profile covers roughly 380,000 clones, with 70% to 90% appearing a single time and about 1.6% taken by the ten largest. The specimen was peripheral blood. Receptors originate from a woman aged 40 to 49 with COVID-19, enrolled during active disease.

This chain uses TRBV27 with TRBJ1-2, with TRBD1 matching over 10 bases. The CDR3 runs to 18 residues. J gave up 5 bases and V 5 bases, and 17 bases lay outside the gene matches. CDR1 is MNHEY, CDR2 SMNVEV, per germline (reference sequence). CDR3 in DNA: TGTGCCAGCAGTCCTCTTGGGGACAGGGGAGCACTGTGGTATGGCTACACCTTC. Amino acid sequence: CASSPLGDRGALWYGYTF.

CDR3 sequence reads: CASSYTRELNTEAFF. CDR3 nucleotides: TGTGCCAGCAGTTACACCAGGGAATTGAACACTGAAGCTTTCTTT. V gene TRBV6-6 combines with J gene TRBJ1-1; D is possibly TRBD1 (5 bases). The ends were cut back, 2 bases at V and 0 bases at J, with 10 bases in the middle. The germline CDR1 and CDR2 sequences are MNHNY and SVGAGI (reference sequence). This CDR3 contains 15 residues.

CDR3 sequence (DNA): TGTGCCACCAGCATCGGGGTTCCCTCTGGGGCCAACGTCCTGACTTTC. This translates into CATSIGVPSGANVLTF. This chain connects TRBV15 to TRBJ2-6; a weak D match, TRBD2 (5 bases). V was trimmed by 4 bases and J by 0 bases, leaving 10 bases between them. Per germline, CDR1 LNHNV and CDR2 YYDKDF (reference sequence). This CDR3 has 16 amino acids.

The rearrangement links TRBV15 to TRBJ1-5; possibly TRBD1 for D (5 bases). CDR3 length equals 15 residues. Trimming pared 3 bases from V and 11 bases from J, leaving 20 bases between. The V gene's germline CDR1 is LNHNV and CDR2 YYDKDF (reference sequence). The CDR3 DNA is TGTGCCACCAGCAGCCGCCGACAGTCCACGTCGTCCCAGCATTTT. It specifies CATSSRRQSTSSQHF.

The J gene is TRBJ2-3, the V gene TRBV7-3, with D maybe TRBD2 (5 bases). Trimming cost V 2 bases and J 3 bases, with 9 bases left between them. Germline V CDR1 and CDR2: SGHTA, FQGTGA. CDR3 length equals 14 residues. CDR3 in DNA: TGTGCCAGCAGCTTAGATACTAGAACAGATACGCAGTATTTT. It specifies CASSLDTRTDTQYF.

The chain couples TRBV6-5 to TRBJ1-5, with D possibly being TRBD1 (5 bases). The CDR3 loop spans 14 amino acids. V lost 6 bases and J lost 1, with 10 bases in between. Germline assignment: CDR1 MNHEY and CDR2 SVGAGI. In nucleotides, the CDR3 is TGTGCCAGCAGGCCGGGGGGGAGCAATCAGCCCCAGCATTTT. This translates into CASRPGGSNQPQHF.

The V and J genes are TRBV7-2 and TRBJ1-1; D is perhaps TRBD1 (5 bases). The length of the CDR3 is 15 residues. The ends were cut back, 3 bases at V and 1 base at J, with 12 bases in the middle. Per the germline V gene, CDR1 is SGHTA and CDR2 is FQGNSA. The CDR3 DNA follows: TGTGCCAGCAGCTTCGCAGGGTCGGGGAACACTGAAGCTTTCTTT. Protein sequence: CASSFAGSGNTEAFF.

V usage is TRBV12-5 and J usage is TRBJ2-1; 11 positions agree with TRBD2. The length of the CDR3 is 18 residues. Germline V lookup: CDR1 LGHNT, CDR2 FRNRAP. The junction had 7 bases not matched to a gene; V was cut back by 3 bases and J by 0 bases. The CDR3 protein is CASGFVLAGGSSYNEQFF. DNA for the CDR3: TGTGCTAGTGGTTTCGTGCTAGCGGGGGGAAGCTCCTACAATGAGCAGTTCTTC.

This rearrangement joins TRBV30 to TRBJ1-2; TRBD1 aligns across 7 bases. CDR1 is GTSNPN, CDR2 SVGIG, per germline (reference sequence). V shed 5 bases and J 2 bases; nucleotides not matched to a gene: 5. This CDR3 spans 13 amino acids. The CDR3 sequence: CAWATGPNYGYTF. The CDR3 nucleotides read TGTGCCTGGGCGACAGGGCCGAACTATGGCTACACCTTC.

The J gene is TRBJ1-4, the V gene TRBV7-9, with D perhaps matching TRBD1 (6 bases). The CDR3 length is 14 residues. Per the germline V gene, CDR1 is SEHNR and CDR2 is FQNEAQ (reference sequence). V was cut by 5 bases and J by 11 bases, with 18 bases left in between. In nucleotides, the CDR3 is TGTGCCAGCAGCCCCCGGACAGTCCAGGGGAAACTGTTTTTT. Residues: CASSPRTVQGKLFF.

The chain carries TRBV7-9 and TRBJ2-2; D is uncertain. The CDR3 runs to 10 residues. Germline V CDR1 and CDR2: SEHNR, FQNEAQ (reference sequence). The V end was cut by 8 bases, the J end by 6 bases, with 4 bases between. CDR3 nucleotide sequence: TGTGCCAGCTCATCCGGGGAGCTGTTTTTT. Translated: CASSSGELFF.

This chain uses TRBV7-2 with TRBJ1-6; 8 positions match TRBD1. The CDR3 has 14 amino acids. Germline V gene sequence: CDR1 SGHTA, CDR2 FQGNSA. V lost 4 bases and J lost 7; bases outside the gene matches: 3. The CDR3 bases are TGTGCCAGCAGCTACAGGGGGTGGAATTCACCCCTCCACTTT. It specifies CASSYRGWNSPLHF.

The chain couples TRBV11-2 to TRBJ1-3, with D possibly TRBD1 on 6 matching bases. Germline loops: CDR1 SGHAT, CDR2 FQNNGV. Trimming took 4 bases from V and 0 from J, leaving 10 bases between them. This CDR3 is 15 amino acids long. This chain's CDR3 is CASSSQGTSGNTIYF. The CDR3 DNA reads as TGTGCCAGCAGCTCACAGGGAACCTCTGGAAACACCATATATTTT.

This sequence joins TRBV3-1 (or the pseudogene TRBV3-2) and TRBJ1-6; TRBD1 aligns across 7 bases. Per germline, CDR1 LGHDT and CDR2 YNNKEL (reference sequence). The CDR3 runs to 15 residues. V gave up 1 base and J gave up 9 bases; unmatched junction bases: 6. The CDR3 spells CASSQAGGISSPLHF. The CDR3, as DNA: TGTGCCAGCAGCCAAGCAGGGGGTATTAGTTCACCCCTCCACTTT.

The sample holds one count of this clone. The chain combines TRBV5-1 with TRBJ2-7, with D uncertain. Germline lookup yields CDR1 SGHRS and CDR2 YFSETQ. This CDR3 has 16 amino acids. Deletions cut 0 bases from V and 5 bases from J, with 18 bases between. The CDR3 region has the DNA TGCGCCAGCAGCTTGGTTGTTATGGCGGAGCTCCACGAGCAGTACTTC. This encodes CASSLVVMAELHEQYF.

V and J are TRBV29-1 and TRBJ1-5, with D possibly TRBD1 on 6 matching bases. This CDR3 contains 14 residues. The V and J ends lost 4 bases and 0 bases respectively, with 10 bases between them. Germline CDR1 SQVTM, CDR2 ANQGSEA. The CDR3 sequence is CSVGQGFSNQPQHF. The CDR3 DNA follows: TGCAGCGTTGGTCAGGGGTTTAGCAATCAGCCCCAGCATTTT.

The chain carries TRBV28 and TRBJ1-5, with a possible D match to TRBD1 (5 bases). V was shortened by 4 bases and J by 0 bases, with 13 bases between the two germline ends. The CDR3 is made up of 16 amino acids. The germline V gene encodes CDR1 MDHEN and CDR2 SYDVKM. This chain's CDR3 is CASSSWTLYSNQPQHF. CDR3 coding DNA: TGTGCCAGCAGTTCGTGGACACTTTATAGCAATCAGCCCCAGCATTTT.